This T cell receptor beta chain was obtained from a study of shared clonotypes between healthy human individuals. Findings of the study overall: In having few donors, the study represented limited genetic and exposure-history diversity. When naive CD4 clonotypes were compared across a few donors, about 4.8% were shared.

The table came from immunoSEQ multiplex PCR; TCRdb's copy has only in-frame clones and leaves some out. The top ten hold under 2% of the sample, which has 550,000 to 800,000 clones, less than 85% seen once. Worth noting for this clone: No antigen is known for it.

Sequencing was carried out using memory CD4+ T cells sorted from blood. Documented subset: CD45RA-negative fraction. The receptor was derived from a woman in her 30s in good health.

The CDR3 DNA sequence: TGTGCCAGCAGTTACCTAGTAGCGGGGGGCGGGGAGCTGTTTTTT. Encoded protein: CASSYLVAGGGELFF. This chain joins TRBV6-5 and TRBJ2-2; 10 positions agree with TRBD2. This CDR3 has 15 residues. The germline CDR1 and CDR2 sequences are MNHEY and SVGAGI. V shed 2 bases, J shed 7 bases, and the junction held 4 bases outside the gene matches.